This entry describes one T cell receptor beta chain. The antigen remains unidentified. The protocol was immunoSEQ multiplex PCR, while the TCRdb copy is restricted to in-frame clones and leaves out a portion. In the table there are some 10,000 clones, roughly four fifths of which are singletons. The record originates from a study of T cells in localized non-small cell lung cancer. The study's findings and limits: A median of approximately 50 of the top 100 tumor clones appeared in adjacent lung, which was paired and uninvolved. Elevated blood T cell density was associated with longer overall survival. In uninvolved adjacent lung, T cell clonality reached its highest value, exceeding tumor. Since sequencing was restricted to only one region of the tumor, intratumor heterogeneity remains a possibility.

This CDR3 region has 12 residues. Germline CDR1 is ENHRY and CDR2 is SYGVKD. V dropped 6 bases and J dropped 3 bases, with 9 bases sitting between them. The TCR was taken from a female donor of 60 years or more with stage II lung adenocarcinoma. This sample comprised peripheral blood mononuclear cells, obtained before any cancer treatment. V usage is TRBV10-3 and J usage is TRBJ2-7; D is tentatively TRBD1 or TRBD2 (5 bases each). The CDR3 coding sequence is TGTGCCATCAGGGGACCGGACTACGAGCAGTACTTC. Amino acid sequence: CAIRGPDYEQYF.